This TCR beta chain stems from a study of technical replicates of blood from a few donors. The protocol was immunoSEQ multiplex PCR, while the TCRdb copy is restricted to in-frame clones and leaves out a portion. The table lists tens of thousands of clones, about 95% of them singletons. The germline V gene encodes CDR1 MDHEN and CDR2 SYDVKM. There are 15 residues in the CDR3. Trimming stripped 1 base from V and 0 bases from J, with 10 bases between. The V and J genes are TRBV28 and TRBJ2-7; D unresolved. The specimen sequenced was T cells isolated from PBMCs. This TCR came from a human donor in good health. The CDR3: CASSLSLASSYEQYF. CDR3 bases: TGTGCCAGCAGTTTATCTTTAGCTAGCTCCTACGAGCAGTACTTC.